Listed here are 17 T cell receptor beta chains from one sample, sequenced in a study of vaccination and CD4 T cells after COVID-19. The assay that was used to sequence DNA from cultured CD4+ T cells was the Oncomine TCR Beta short-read assay. One entry per CDR3 protein, called by TCRdb with MiXCR from the PCR reads. The sample holds roughly 5,200 distinct CDR3 sequences; about 30% are singletons and the top ten take 20% to 25%. Their antigens are not known. Treatment specified: approximately nine-day PBMC culture with coronavirus spike peptide pools or control peptides (ViraFEST assay). The sequencing here drew on CD4+ T cells from blood, cultured in vitro, taken after SARS-CoV-2 vaccination. These receptors came from a human donor who had recovered from COVID-19.

The table lists this clonotype with a few counts. The chain is built from TRBV7-2 and TRBJ2-7; the match to TRBD1 covers 9 bases. This CDR3 comprises 14 residues. CDR1 is SGHTA, CDR2 FQGNSA, per germline. V dropped 5 bases and J dropped 3; count of bases not matched to a gene: 5. The CDR3 sequence is CASSLWTGVYEQYF. The DNA for the CDR3 is TGTGCCAGCAGCCTTTGGACAGGGGTCTACGAGCAGTACTTC.

This clonotype was picked up a small number of times. The chain employs TRBV10-3 and TRBJ2-7; 10 nucleotides match TRBD1. The ends lost 0 bases at V and 3 bases at J; junction bases unmatched: 2. The CDR3 runs 15 residues. Germline values: CDR1 ENHRY, CDR2 SYGVKD. The CDR3 reads CAISESRTGGYEQYF. CDR3 sequence (DNA): TGTGCCATCAGTGAGTCGCGGACAGGGGGCTACGAGCAGTACTTC.

The genes are TRBV10-3 and TRBJ2-6; D may be TRBD1 (6 bases). The CDR3 spans 15 residues. Trimming removed 4 bases from V and 2 bases from J, with 9 bases in between. Germline V gene sequence: CDR1 ENHRY, CDR2 SYGVKD. The chain's CDR3 is CAISGTVTGANVLTF. The CDR3 DNA follows: TGTGCCATCAGTGGGACAGTAACTGGGGCCAACGTCCTGACTTTC.

The genes are TRBV14 and TRBJ1-2; D not resolved. This CDR3 comprises 13 residues. Germline CDR1 is SGHDN and CDR2 is FVKESK. Trimming removed 1 base from V and 5 bases from J, with 8 bases in between. The CDR3 sequence: CASSQGLQYGYTF. In DNA, the CDR3 is TGTGCCAGCAGCCAAGGTCTCCAATATGGCTACACCTTC.

This clonotype has a handful of counts. The chain has TRBV24-1 and TRBJ2-7, with D tentatively TRBD1 (6 bases). V lost 3 bases and J lost 3, with 8 bases in between. CDR3 size: 13 residues. Germline-derived CDR1 and CDR2 are KGHDR and SFDVKD. The CDR3: CATSDLQGYEQYF. Here the CDR3 DNA reads TGTGCCACCAGTGATCTACAGGGCTACGAGCAGTACTTC.

This clonotype was found a few times. The gene calls are TRBV6-5 and TRBJ1-6; D might be TRBD1 (5 bases). The CDR3 totals 17 residues. V lost 2 bases to trimming and J lost 7 bases, with 18 bases between them. CDR1 is MNHEY, CDR2 SVGAGI, per germline. The CDR3 sequence: CASSYGGAGSLNSPLHF. Here the CDR3 DNA reads TGTGCCAGCAGTTACGGTGGGGCAGGGAGTCTCAATTCACCCCTCCACTTT.

This clonotype was recorded only once. This chain links TRBV19 with TRBJ2-5; a possible D gene is TRBD1 (5 bases). This CDR3 has 16 amino acids. Germline V gives CDR1 LNHDA, CDR2 SQIVND (reference sequence). V lost 4 bases and J 4 bases, leaving 19 bases between the germline ends. CDR3 DNA: TGTGCCAGTAGTAGGGGCCTCGATCCCCGCCGAGAGACCCAGTACTTC. Residues: CASSRGLDPRRETQYF.

This clonotype has only one observation. V usage is TRBV19 and J usage is TRBJ1-2; D is uncertain. V was shortened by 4 bases and J by 1 base, with 7 bases between the two germline ends. The CDR3 extends over 13 amino acids. CDR1 is LNHDA and CDR2 is SQIVND in the germline V gene (reference sequence). Here the CDR3 DNA reads TGTGCCAGTAGTAATACAGATAACTATGGCTACACCTTC. Protein product: CASSNTDNYGYTF.

Judged by abundance, this clonotype is medium-sized. The V call is TRBV7-9, the J call TRBJ1-2; perhaps TRBD1 as D (5 bases). Trimming cost V 5 bases and J 4 bases, with 8 bases left between them. The CDR3 totals 12 residues. Per germline, CDR1 SEHNR and CDR2 FQNEAQ (reference sequence). CDR3: CASSRDSYGYTF. CDR3 nucleotides: TGTGCCAGCAGCCGCGACAGCTATGGCTACACCTTC.

The V and J genes are TRBV4-1 and TRBJ1-6; TRBD1 is a possible D gene (5 bases). CDR1 is MGHRA and CDR2 is YSYEKL in the germline V gene. Trimming took 2 bases from V and 7 from J, leaving 21 bases between them. CDR3 length: 18 residues. The CDR3 reads CASSQPTEAQLRNSPLHF. The DNA for the CDR3 is TGCGCCAGCAGCCAACCGACAGAAGCGCAGTTGAGGAATTCACCCCTCCACTTT.

The V and J genes are TRBV5-1 and TRBJ1-2, with 7 positions matching TRBD1. Germline values: CDR1 SGHRS, CDR2 YFSETQ. Unmatched junction bases numbered 9, after V lost 0 bases and J lost 7 bases. The CDR3 totals 15 residues. The CDR3 reads CASSLGDDRESGYTF. The CDR3 DNA reads as TGCGCCAGCAGCTTGGGGGATGACAGGGAGAGTGGCTACACCTTC. Variable domain in full (rest from reference TRBV5-1 and TRBJ1-2): KAGVTQTPRYLIKTRGQQVTLSCSPISGHRSVSWYQQTPGQGLQFLFEYFSETQRNKGNFPGRFSGRQFSNSRSEMNVSTLELGDSALYLCASSLGDDRESGYTFGSGTRLTVV.

By its share, this clonotype is medium-sized. The chain couples TRBV20-1 to TRBJ2-5; D remains unclear. Trimming removed 6 bases from V and 0 bases from J, with 20 bases in between. The CDR3 is 16 amino acids. Germline CDR1 is DFQATT and CDR2 is SNEGSKA (reference sequence). The CDR3 region is CSAPNPREQYQETQYF. CDR3 DNA sequence: TGCAGTGCCCCGAACCCTAGAGAACAGTACCAAGAGACCCAGTACTTC.

In DNA form, the CDR3 reads TGTGCCACCAGTGACCCTCGTAGGGGCTACGAGCAGTACTTC. This gives the protein CATSDPRRGYEQYF. The V and J genes are TRBV24-1 and TRBJ2-7; D might be TRBD1 (5 bases). Germline V gives CDR1 KGHDR, CDR2 SFDVKD. The CDR3 has 14 amino acids. Deletions cut 4 bases from V and 3 bases from J, with 12 bases between.

The V and J genes are TRBV27 and TRBJ1-2; 7 positions agree with TRBD1. The CDR3 has 13 residues. CDR1 and CDR2 from the germline V gene are MNHEY and SMNVEV (reference sequence). The ends lost 6 bases at V and 2 bases at J; junction bases unmatched: 3. The CDR3 DNA sequence: TGTGCCAGCAGATCAGGGGGAAACTATGGCTACACCTTC. Residues: CASRSGGNYGYTF.

This clonotype is labeled medium-sized (0.01 to 0.1%). J is TRBJ2-6 and V is TRBV20-1; D is undetermined. CDR3 length: 14 amino acids. V was clipped by 3 bases and J by 0 bases, with 6 bases between them. Looked up from germline, CDR1 is DFQATT and CDR2 is SNEGSKA (reference sequence). CDR3 coding DNA: TGCAGTGCTAGTGAGGTCTCTGGGGCCAACGTCCTGACTTTC. Residues: CSASEVSGANVLTF.

The genes are TRBV28 and TRBJ2-1; 9 bases fit TRBD2. V gave up 1 base and J gave up 9 bases; unmatched junction bases: 7. The CDR3 has 15 amino acids. CDR1 and CDR2 (germline): MDHEN, SYDVKM. The CDR3 loop reads CASSLFLAGKGEQFF. As DNA, the CDR3 is TGTGCCAGCAGTTTATTTCTAGCGGGGAAGGGTGAGCAGTTCTTC.

The J gene is TRBJ1-5, the V gene TRBV28; TRBD1 is a possible D gene (5 bases). The CDR3 sequence is 19 residues long. CDR1 and CDR2 (germline): MDHEN, SYDVKM. V was shortened by 4 bases and J by 5 bases, with 27 bases between the two germline ends. CDR3 sequence: CASSSMTATAGLLDQPQHF. The CDR3 bases are TGTGCCAGCAGTTCCATGACCGCTACGGCAGGGCTTTTGGATCAGCCCCAGCATTTT.